The 27 T cell receptor beta chains given below trace back to one sample, sequenced in a study of cytomegalovirus exposure and HLA in healthy donors. Measured with immunoSEQ multiplex PCR; TCRdb has only the in-frame clones, and not every one. The sample lists about 400,000 clones; 80% to 90% were seen once. The sample was PBMCs. The receptors derive from a woman younger than 30 in good health and CMV-seronegative.

The rearrangement links TRBV2 to TRBJ2-7, with 10 bases matching TRBD1. V gave up 2 bases and J gave up 5 bases; unmatched junction bases: 12. In germline, CDR1 is SNHLY, CDR2 FYNNEI. The CDR3 has 17 amino acids. CDR3 sequence: CASSEKRLRDRGHEQYF. Written as DNA, the CDR3 is TGTGCCAGCAGTGAAAAAAGGCTCCGGGACAGGGGACACGAGCAGTACTTC.

The chain is built from TRBV28 and TRBJ2-5; 7 bases align to TRBD1. The junction had 8 bases not matched to a gene; V was cut back by 5 bases and J by 2 bases. Germline V gene lookup returns CDR1 MDHEN and CDR2 SYDVKM. This CDR3 spans 15 amino acids. CDR3 nucleotide sequence: TGTGCCAGCAGTCTCAGGGGGTCCTTACAAGAGACCCAGTACTTC. It encodes CASSLRGSLQETQYF.

The V gene is TRBV28, the J gene TRBJ1-2, with 8 positions matching TRBD1. This CDR3 is 15 amino acids long. V lost 3 bases and J lost 5; bases outside the gene matches: 8. Germline values: CDR1 MDHEN, CDR2 SYDVKM. This CDR3 is CASSFDQGAYYGYTF. DNA of the CDR3: TGTGCCAGCAGTTTCGATCAGGGGGCTTATTATGGCTACACCTTC.

The chain links TRBV2 to TRBJ2-2; no firm D call. Per the germline V gene, CDR1 is SNHLY and CDR2 is FYNNEI. The CDR3 runs to 14 residues. Trimming took off 7 bases at V and 3 bases at J, with 12 bases between the two ends. CDR3 sequence reads: CASKLERDTGELFF. CDR3 bases: TGTGCCAGCAAGTTGGAGCGAGACACCGGGGAGCTGTTTTTT.

V usage is TRBV27 and J usage is TRBJ1-2; TRBD1 matches at 8 bases. Germline V gene lookup returns CDR1 MNHEY and CDR2 SMNVEV (reference sequence). The CDR3 runs to 15 residues. V gave up 2 bases and J gave up 4 bases; unmatched junction bases: 6. CDR3 amino acids: CASSLKGTGGYGYTF. The CDR3 DNA reads TGTGCCAGCAGTTTAAAGGGGACAGGCGGCTATGGCTACACCTTC.

The chain carries TRBV15 and TRBJ2-7, with 10 bases lining up with TRBD1. The germline gives CDR1 LNHNV, CDR2 YYDKDF (reference sequence). Unmatched junction bases numbered 10, after V lost 2 bases and J lost 0 bases. The CDR3 spans 18 residues. The CDR3 sequence is CATSRLGTGEVNSYEQYF. Written as DNA, the CDR3 is TGTGCCACCAGCAGACTCGGGACAGGGGAGGTAAACTCCTACGAGCAGTACTTC.

The chain employs TRBV9 and TRBJ1-2, with TRBD1 matching over 7 bases. Germline-derived CDR1 and CDR2 are SGDLS and YYNGEE. J gave up 3 bases and V 3 bases, and 8 bases lay outside the gene matches. The CDR3 runs to 15 residues. Here the CDR3 reads CASSAGDRVYYGYTF. CDR3 in DNA: TGTGCCAGCAGCGCCGGAGACAGGGTCTACTATGGCTACACCTTC.

The genes are TRBV5-1 and TRBJ2-7; possible D gene TRBD1, 6 bases. The CDR3 contains 16 residues. Germline CDR1 SGHRS, CDR2 YFSETQ. Trimming cost V 4 bases and J 0 bases, with 17 bases left between them. CDR3 nucleotides: TGCGCCAGCAGCCCCATTACCCTGGACAGCTCCTACGAGCAGTACTTC. Its protein product is CASSPITLDSSYEQYF.

The genes are TRBV7-6 and TRBJ2-7; TRBD1 is a possible D gene (5 bases). The CDR3 loop spans 15 amino acids. Trimming removed 3 bases from V and 1 base from J, with 13 bases in between. Germline V CDR1 and CDR2: SGHVS, FNYEAQ. CDR3 residues: CASSLSGSLSYEQYF. In nucleotides, the CDR3 is TGTGCCAGCAGCTTGTCAGGGTCTCTTTCCTACGAGCAGTACTTC.

The CDR3 region is CASSPTGGRGYTF. CDR3 bases: TGTGCCAGTAGTCCGACAGGGGGGCGTGGCTACACCTTC. The chain combines TRBV19 with TRBJ1-2; 9 bases agree with TRBD1. J lost 7 bases, V lost 5 bases, and 5 bases had no gene match. In germline, CDR1 is LNHDA, CDR2 SQIVND (reference sequence). CDR3 size: 13 residues.

This clone was counted between two and nine times. The chain joins TRBV10-1 to TRBJ2-3; TRBD1 is a possible D gene (5 bases). Germline values: CDR1 WNHNN, CDR2 SYGVQD (reference sequence). The V end lost 7 bases, the J end lost 5 bases, and 13 bases lay between the germline ends. This CDR3 contains 13 residues. The CDR3 here is CASKASGLDTQYF. As DNA, the CDR3 is TGCGCCAGCAAAGCTTCAGGGTTAGATACGCAGTATTTT.

This clone came up a few times. The V call is TRBV6-1, the J call TRBJ2-7; D gene uncertain. Trimming cost V 4 bases and J 3 bases, with 4 bases left between them. This CDR3 is built from 11 residues. Per the germline V gene, CDR1 is MNHNS and CDR2 is SASEGT. The CDR3 DNA follows: TGTGCCAGCAGTGCAGTCTACGAGCAGTACTTC. It specifies CASSAVYEQYF.

This clone was observed a few times. The V gene is TRBV7-9, the J gene TRBJ2-7; D might be TRBD1 (5 bases). Germline V lookup: CDR1 SEHNR, CDR2 FQNEAQ (reference sequence). Trimming removed 9 bases at V and 5 bases at J, with 11 bases between. The CDR3 consists of 11 residues. This chain's CDR3 is CASCGAHEQYF. CDR3 nucleotide sequence: TGTGCCAGTTGTGGGGCCCACGAGCAGTACTTC.

The genes are TRBV20-1 and TRBJ2-3, with TRBD2 as a possible D gene (5 bases). In germline, CDR1 is DFQATT, CDR2 SNEGSKA (reference sequence). The length of the CDR3 is 11 residues. The CDR3 loop reads CRAENTDTQYF. The CDR3 DNA is TGCAGAGCGGAAAACACAGATACGCAGTATTTT.

The V and J genes are TRBV2 and TRBJ1-2; D might be TRBD1 (5 bases). Trimming cost V 5 bases and J 0 bases, with 16 bases left between them. CDR3 size: 16 residues. The germline V gene has CDR1 SNHLY and CDR2 FYNNEI. The DNA for the CDR3 is TGTGCCAGCAGTCAAGGGAGGGGAGGGGCTAACTATGGCTACACCTTC. It translates to CASSQGRGGANYGYTF.

The CDR3, as DNA: TGTGCCAGCAGTTTAGGACAGGCCCGCTCCTACAATGAGCAGTTCTTC. It codes for CASSLGQARSYNEQFF. This rearrangement joins TRBV27 to TRBJ2-1, with TRBD1 matching over 7 bases. Germline V lookup: CDR1 MNHEY, CDR2 SMNVEV (reference sequence). CDR3 length equals 16 residues. V trimming: 2 bases; J trimming: 0 bases; junction bases outside the gene matches: 4.

The rearrangement uses TRBV27 and TRBJ2-5, with TRBD1 as a possible D gene (7 bases). V was shortened by 3 bases and J by 3 bases, with 20 bases between the two germline ends. CDR1 MNHEY and CDR2 SMNVEV come from the germline V gene (reference sequence). This CDR3 contains 17 residues. The CDR3 sequence is CASSFISLGGGEETQYF. In nucleotides, the CDR3 is TGTGCCAGCAGTTTTATTTCTTTAGGAGGGGGCGAAGAGACCCAGTACTTC.

This rearrangement joins TRBV5-4 to TRBJ2-3; D is perhaps TRBD2 (6 bases). This CDR3 region has 15 residues. V shed 7 bases and J shed 4 bases, with 19 bases lying between them. Germline V gene sequence: CDR1 SGHNT, CDR2 YYREEE (reference sequence). The DNA for the CDR3 is TGTGCCAGCGCGAACGGGGACTCTCTTCCAGATACGCAGTATTTT. Translating it yields CASANGDSLPDTQYF. Full variable domain (missing parts from reference TRBV5-4 and TRBJ2-3): ETGVTQSPTHLIKTRGQQVTLRCSSQSGHNTVSWYQQALGQGPQFIFQYYREEENGRGNFPPRFSGLQFPNYSSELNVNALELDDSALYLCASANGDSLPDTQYFGPGTRLTVL.

This sequence joins TRBV7-9 and TRBJ2-2; 10 nucleotides agree with TRBD1. The CDR3 sequence is 15 residues long. The V segment lost 5 bases and the J segment 7 bases; nucleotides outside the gene matches: 7. Germline values: CDR1 SEHNR, CDR2 FQNEAQ (reference sequence). DNA for the CDR3: TGTGCCAGCAGCCCAGGGGACAGGGGATTCGGGGAGCTGTTTTTT. Its protein is CASSPGDRGFGELFF. The entire variable domain, with the rest obtained from reference TRBV7-9 and TRBJ2-2, is as follows: DTGVSQNPRHKITKRGQNVTFRCDPISEHNRLYWYRQTLGQGPEFLTYFQNEAQLEKSRLLSDRFSAERPKGSFSTLEIQRTEQGDSAMYLCASSPGDRGFGELFFGEGSRLTVL.

The V call is TRBV6-4, the J call TRBJ2-3; 13 bases align to TRBD2. The CDR3 totals 15 residues. The germline CDR1 and CDR2 sequences are MRHNA and SNTAGT. Trimming cost V 6 bases and J 6 bases; bases outside gene matches: 6. The chain's CDR3 is CASSLTSGGADTQYF. Written as DNA, the CDR3 is TGTGCCAGCAGCCTTACTAGCGGGGGGGCGGATACGCAGTATTTT.

This clone was observed a single time. V usage is TRBV28 and J usage is TRBJ2-5, with TRBD1 matching 7 bases. The CDR3 extends over 15 amino acids. The germline CDR1 and CDR2 sequences are MDHEN and SYDVKM. V lost 4 bases and J lost 5; bases outside the gene matches: 10. The DNA for the CDR3 is TGTGCCAGCAGTTCAACAGGGGAGCTGGATGAGACCCAGTACTTC. Translating gives CASSSTGELDETQYF.

J is TRBJ2-7 and V is TRBV4-1, with a weak D call TRBD1 (6 bases). Between the trimmed V and J ends, which lost 0 bases and 3 bases, there was a span of 12 bases. CDR3 length equals 15 residues. The germline V gene encodes CDR1 MGHRA and CDR2 YSYEKL. CDR3 sequence reads: CASSQEGRGNYEQYF. As DNA, the CDR3 is TGCGCCAGCAGCCAAGAGGGCAGGGGTAACTACGAGCAGTACTTC.

The chain links TRBV28 to TRBJ2-7; D is ambiguous. Germline assignment: CDR1 MDHEN and CDR2 SYDVKM. The CDR3 runs 13 residues. The V gene lost 3 bases and the J gene lost 5 bases, with 11 bases spanning the gap. The CDR3: CASSLAPRDEQYF. As DNA, the CDR3 is TGTGCCAGCAGTTTGGCCCCTCGGGACGAGCAGTACTTC.

The chain uses TRBV15 and TRBJ1-1; D is unresolved. CDR1 is LNHNV, CDR2 YYDKDF, per germline (reference sequence). CDR3 length equals 15 residues. V lost 0 bases and J 6 bases, leaving 14 bases between the germline ends. The DNA of the CDR3 is TGTGCCACCAGCAGAGATCAGAGGGAAGGAGCTGAAGCTTTCTTT. Encoded protein: CATSRDQREGAEAFF.

The chain couples TRBV13 to TRBJ2-1; no reliable D call. Germline CDR1 and CDR2: PRHDT and FYEKMQ (reference sequence). The CDR3 sequence is 17 residues long. V gave up 0 bases and J gave up 8 bases, with 20 bases separating them. The CDR3 DNA sequence: TGTGCCAGCAGCTTAGGGAGTCTCGCCACCTTATACCATGAGCAGTTCTTC. It translates to CASSLGSLATLYHEQFF.

This clone was seen a few times. This sequence joins TRBV29-1 and TRBJ1-1, with TRBD1 matching 9 bases. Trimming cost V 7 bases and J 1 base; bases outside gene matches: 7. This CDR3 is built from 14 residues. Looked up from germline, CDR1 is SQVTM and CDR2 is ANQGSEA. This CDR3 reads CSDGQGRWNTEAFF. Written as DNA, the CDR3 is TGCAGCGATGGACAGGGGCGCTGGAACACTGAAGCTTTCTTT.

The chain is built from TRBV10-3 and TRBJ1-6; D gene ambiguous. CDR1 is ENHRY, CDR2 SYGVKD, per germline. The germline V and J ends were trimmed by 2 bases and 10 bases, with 15 bases remaining between them. The CDR3 extends over 15 amino acids. The CDR3 region is CAISEPGSDPSPLHF. DNA for the CDR3: TGTGCCATCAGTGAGCCCGGGAGTGATCCCTCACCCCTCCACTTT.